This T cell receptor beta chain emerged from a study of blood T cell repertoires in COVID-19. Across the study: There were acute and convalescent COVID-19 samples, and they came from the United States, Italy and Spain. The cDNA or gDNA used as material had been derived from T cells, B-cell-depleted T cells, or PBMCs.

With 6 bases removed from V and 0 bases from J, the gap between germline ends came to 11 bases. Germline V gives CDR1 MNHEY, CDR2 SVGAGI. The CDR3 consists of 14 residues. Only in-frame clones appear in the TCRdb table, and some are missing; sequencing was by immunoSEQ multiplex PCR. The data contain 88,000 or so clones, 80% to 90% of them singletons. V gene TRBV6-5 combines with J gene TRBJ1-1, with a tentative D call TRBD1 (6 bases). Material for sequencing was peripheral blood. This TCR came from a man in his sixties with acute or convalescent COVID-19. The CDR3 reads CASRRTDMNTEAFF. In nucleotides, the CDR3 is TGTGCCAGCAGAAGGACAGACATGAACACTGAAGCTTTCTTT.